Shown below are 10 T cell receptor beta chains from a single sample sequenced in a study of blood T cell repertoires in COVID-19. Here immunoSEQ multiplex PCR was the method, and the copy in TCRdb shows in-frame clones only, minus some. The table lists about 130,000 clones, about 80% of them singletons, with about 40% in the top ten. The sample consisted of peripheral blood. The receptors were sampled from a middle-aged man with active or convalescent COVID-19.

This sequence joins TRBV11-2 and TRBJ2-5, with unresolved D. Germline lookup yields CDR1 SGHAT and CDR2 FQNNGV. Trimming took off 5 bases at V and 5 bases at J, with 9 bases between the two ends. CDR3 length: 12 amino acids. DNA of the CDR3: TGTGCCAGCAGCCTTAATCGGGAGACCCAGTACTTC. Its translation is CASSLNRETQYF.

This clone occurred once. The V gene is TRBV29-1, the J gene TRBJ1-3, with unresolved D. In germline, CDR1 is SQVTM, CDR2 ANQGSEA. The CDR3 covers 14 residues. V dropped 6 bases and J dropped 2 bases, with 14 bases sitting between them. Here the CDR3 reads CSVAPLRAGNTIYF. CDR3 in DNA: TGCAGCGTCGCTCCTCTGAGGGCTGGAAACACCATATATTTT.

The V and J genes are TRBV9 and TRBJ1-4, with a possible D match to TRBD1 (6 bases). The ends were cut back, 0 bases at V and 6 bases at J, with 12 bases in the middle. The CDR3 is 15 residues long. From germline, CDR1 is SGDLS and CDR2 YYNGEE. The CDR3 region has the DNA TGTGCCAGCAGCGTAGACGGGGGGCGGGATGAAAAACTGTTTTTT. Protein: CASSVDGGRDEKLFF.

This clone was seen only once. The chain joins TRBV10-2 to TRBJ1-5; no clear D gene. V lost 9 bases and J lost 7, with 16 bases in between. The length of the CDR3 is 13 residues. Germline V lookup: CDR1 WSHSY, CDR2 SAAADI. The CDR3 DNA reads TGCGCCAGTCACGAGGTAGTCGGACAGCCCCAGCATTTT. Translated: CASHEVVGQPQHF.

V usage is TRBV11-3 and J usage is TRBJ2-7; 7 bases are shared with TRBD2. The length of the CDR3 is 15 residues. The V gene's germline CDR1 is SGHNT and CDR2 YENEEA. The V and J ends lost 5 bases and 2 bases, in that order; junction bases with no gene match: 9. Written as DNA, the CDR3 is TGTGCCAGCAGCCCGAGGGCCGGGGGGACCTACGAGCAGTACTTC. It encodes CASSPRAGGTYEQYF.

The J gene is TRBJ1-4, the V gene TRBV9; D possibly corresponds to TRBD1 (6 bases). Trimming cost V 4 bases and J 8 bases, with 18 bases left between them. The germline CDR1 and CDR2 sequences are SGDLS and YYNGEE. The CDR3 runs 15 residues. Written as DNA, the CDR3 is TGTGCCAGCAGCTCCAGCCAGGGGTTTAACGAAAAACTGTTTTTT. Amino acid sequence: CASSSSQGFNEKLFF.

V gene TRBV28 combines with J gene TRBJ2-7; 7 bases agree with TRBD1. The CDR3 contains 15 residues. The germline gives CDR1 MDHEN, CDR2 SYDVKM. Trimming at V came to 6 bases and at J to 0 bases, leaving 8 bases not matched to a gene. The CDR3 region is CASRTQGKSSYEQYF. DNA of the CDR3: TGTGCCAGCAGAACACAGGGGAAGAGCTCCTACGAGCAGTACTTC.

This clone was detected only a few times. The V gene is TRBV6-1, the J gene TRBJ2-1, with 8 bases matching TRBD2. CDR3 size: 14 residues. V dropped 0 bases and J dropped 11; count of bases not matched to a gene: 6. Germline CDR1 and CDR2: MNHNS and SASEGT. CDR3 in DNA: TGTGCCAGCAGTGAAGCTATGGTAGCGGGGAAGCAGTTCTTC. Encoded protein: CASSEAMVAGKQFF.

The chain joins TRBV6-2 or TRBV6-3 to TRBJ1-5, with D possibly being TRBD1 (6 bases). The V gene's germline CDR1 is MNHEY and CDR2 SVGEGT. Trimming cost V 6 bases and J 4 bases, with 13 bases left between them. This CDR3 has 14 residues. The DNA for the CDR3 is TGTGCCAGCAGCTGGGGGCAGAGGAATCAGCCCCAGCATTTT. Encoded protein: CASSWGQRNQPQHF.

This clone appeared a single time. The genes are TRBV28 and TRBJ2-5, with D possibly matching TRBD1 (6 bases). The CDR3 covers 16 residues. From germline, CDR1 is MDHEN and CDR2 SYDVKM. Trimming stripped 1 base from V and 6 bases from J, with 18 bases between. CDR3 in DNA: TGTGCCAGCAGTTTATTGGGGGCTCCGGGAATGAAGACCCAGTACTTC. This translates into CASSLLGAPGMKTQYF.